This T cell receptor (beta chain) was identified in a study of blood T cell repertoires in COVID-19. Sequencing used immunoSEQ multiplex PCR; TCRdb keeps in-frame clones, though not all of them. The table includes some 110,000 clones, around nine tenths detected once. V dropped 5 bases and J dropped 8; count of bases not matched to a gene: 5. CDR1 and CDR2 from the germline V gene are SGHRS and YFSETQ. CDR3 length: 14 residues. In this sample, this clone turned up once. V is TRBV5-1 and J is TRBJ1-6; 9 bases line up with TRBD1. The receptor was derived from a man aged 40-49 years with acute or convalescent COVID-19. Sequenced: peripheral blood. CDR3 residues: CASSPGQGYSPLHF. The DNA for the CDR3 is TGCGCCAGCAGTCCGGGACAGGGATATTCACCCCTCCACTTT.